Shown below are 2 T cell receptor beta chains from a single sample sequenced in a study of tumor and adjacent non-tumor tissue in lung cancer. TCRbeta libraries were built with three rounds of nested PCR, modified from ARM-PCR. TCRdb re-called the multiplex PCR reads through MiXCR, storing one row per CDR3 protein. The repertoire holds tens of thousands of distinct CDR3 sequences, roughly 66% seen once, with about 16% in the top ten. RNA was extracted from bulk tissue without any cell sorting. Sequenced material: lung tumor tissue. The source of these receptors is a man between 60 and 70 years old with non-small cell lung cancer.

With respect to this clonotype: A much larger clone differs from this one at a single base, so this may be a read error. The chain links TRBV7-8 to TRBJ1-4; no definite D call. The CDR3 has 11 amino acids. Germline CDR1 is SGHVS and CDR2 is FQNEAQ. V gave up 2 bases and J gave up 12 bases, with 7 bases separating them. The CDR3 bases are TGTGCCAGCAGCTTAACTAGGGAACTGTTTTTT. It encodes CASSLTRELFF. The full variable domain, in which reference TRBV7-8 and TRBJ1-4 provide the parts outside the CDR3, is GAGVSQSPRYKVAKRGQDVALRCDPISGHVSLFWYQQALGQGPEFLTYFQNEAQLDKSGLPSDRFFAERPEGSVSTLKIQRTQQEDSAVYLCASSLTRELFFGSGTQLSVL.

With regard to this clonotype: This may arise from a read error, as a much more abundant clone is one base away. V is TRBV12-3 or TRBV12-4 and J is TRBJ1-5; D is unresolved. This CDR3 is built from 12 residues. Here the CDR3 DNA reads TGTGCCGGCAGTTTTTTCGAGTGGCCCCAGCATTTT. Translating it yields CAGSFFEWPQHF.